The rows below give T cell receptor beta chains drawn from one sample of a study of identifying expanded T cells in peripheral blood. Libraries were prepared by immunoSEQ multiplex PCR; TCRdb keeps only in-frame clonotypes and omits some of them. The sample has approximately 100,000 clones, around 88% seen once. The source material was blood. Source of these receptors: a person between 18 and 70 years old in good health. Each CDR3 is given with its conserved first and last residue. The D gene is left open where the match is weak. Clone sizes are given selectively: once, few, many, or a class where the clone is expanded.

>TRBJ2-5|NA|TRBV5-1|NA
TGCGCCAGTCGAATTCTCGGGACACAAGAGACCCAGTACTTC
CASRILGTQETQYF
>TRBJ1-1|NA|TRBV4-1|NA
TGCGCCAGCAGCCCCCGAGCCGATAACACTGAAGCTTTCTTT
CASSPRADNTEAFF
>TRBJ2-7|TRBD2|TRBV7-9|NA
TGTGCCAGCAGCTTATTACGGCTAGCGGGGGGGAGCTCCTACGAGCAGTACTTC
CASSLLRLAGGSSYEQYF
>TRBJ2-3|TRBD2|TRBV7-2|NA
TGTGCCAGCAGCTTGTTTTCTAGCGGGAACACAGATACGCAGTATTTT
CASSLFSSGNTDTQYF
>TRBJ1-2|NA|TRBV6-6|once
TGTGCCAGCAGTTACACCGCCAGTAACTATGGCTACACCTTC
CASSYTASNYGYTF
>TRBJ2-1|TRBD2|TRBV28|few
TGTGCCAGCAGTGCACCTAGCGGGGGTATTGTGGAGCAGTTCTTC
CASSAPSGGIVEQFF
>TRBJ1-6|NA|TRBV4-3|NA
TGCGCCAAGGATAGGGGATATGATTCACCCCTCCACTTT
CAKDRGYDSPLHF
>TRBJ2-7|TRBD1|TRBV18|NA
TGTGCCAGCTCACCACTCCAGGGGGCGGGCGAGCAGTACTTC
CASSPLQGAGEQYF
>TRBJ2-5|TRBD2|TRBV4-1|NA
TGCGCCAGCAGCCAGCCGACTAGCGGGGGCAGGGAGACCCAGTACTTC
CASSQPTSGGRETQYF
>TRBJ2-3|NA|TRBV5-6|NA
TGTGCCAGCAGCCAGTGGGGCACAGATACGCAGTATTTT
CASSQWGTDTQYF
>TRBJ2-3|NA|TRBV5-1|NA
TGCGCCAGCAGCTTGGACCCCACAGATACGCAGTATTTT
CASSLDPTDTQYF
>TRBJ2-7|NA|TRBV10-1|NA
TGCGCCAGCCACCTCCCCCGGATCTCCTACGAGCAGTACTTC
CASHLPRISYEQYF
>TRBJ1-4|TRBD1|TRBV20-1|few
TGCAGTGCTAGTGATCAGGGGGGACTGTTTTTT
CSASDQGGLFF
>TRBJ2-5|NA|TRBV11-2|few
TGTGCCAGCAGCTTAGGGTCAGGAGGAGAGACCCAGTACTTC
CASSLGSGGETQYF
>TRBJ1-5|NA|TRBV5-8|NA
TGTGCCAGCAGCCTTGGGGTCGATGAGGGCCAGCCCCAGCATTTT
CASSLGVDEGQPQHF
>TRBJ1-1|TRBD1|TRBV6-6|NA
TGTGCCAGCAGTGAGACAGGGGGCGAAACTGAAGCTTTCTTT
CASSETGGETEAFF
>TRBJ1-1|TRBD1|TRBV11-2|few
TGTGCCAGCAGCTTTACAGGGGACACTGAAGCTTTCTTT
CASSFTGDTEAFF
>TRBJ2-3|TRBD1|TRBV7-2|NA
TGTGCCAGCAGCTTAACAGGGGTCTACACAGATACGCAGTATTTT
CASSLTGVYTDTQYF
>TRBJ1-3|NA|TRBV28|NA
TGTGCCAGCATAGAGATCCCGGGCAACTCTGGAAACACCATATATTTT
CASIEIPGNSGNTIYF
>TRBJ2-1|TRBD2|TRBV7-9|few
TGTGCCAGCAGCTTAGCGAGCGGACTAGCGGGGGGACGTGAGCAGTTCTTC
CASSLASGLAGGREQFF
>TRBJ2-5|NA|TRBV11-2|NA
TGTGCCAGCAGATGGACGAGGCAGGACCTTCCAGGAGAGACCCAGTACTTC
CASRWTRQDLPGETQYF
>TRBJ2-3|NA|TRBV15|NA
TGTGCCACCAGCAGCGCCTTATGGGACACCTCCGGGGGAGATACGCAGTATTTT
CATSSALWDTSGGDTQYF
>TRBJ2-1|TRBD2|TRBV23-1|NA
TGCGCCAGCAGTCAACCTGGGACTAGCGACGATGAGCAGTTCTTC
CASSQPGTSDDEQFF